Presented here are 25 T cell receptor beta chains from one specimen sequenced in a study of technical replicates of blood from a handful of donors. Assay: immunoSEQ multiplex PCR; the TCRdb copy retains only in-frame clones and omits some. The sample lists about 70,000 clones, 92% occurring once. Sequenced sample: T cells isolated from PBMCs. Receptor source: a human donor in good health.

The J gene is TRBJ2-1, the V gene TRBV11-3; 13 bases match TRBD2. CDR1 is SGHNT and CDR2 is YENEEA in the germline V gene. CDR3 length: 13 residues. J lost 9 bases, V lost 4 bases, and 0 bases had no gene match. The CDR3 DNA follows: TGTGCCAGCAGCTGGACTAGCGGGAGTGAGCAGTTCTTC. Protein: CASSWTSGSEQFF.

This clone was picked up one time. The genes are TRBV11-3 and TRBJ1-4; a weak D match, TRBD1 (6 bases). The CDR3 consists of 13 residues. CDR1 SGHNT and CDR2 YENEEA come from the germline V gene. Trimming pared 5 bases from V and 8 bases from J, leaving 12 bases between. The CDR3 here is CASSGDIGEKLFF. The DNA for the CDR3 is TGTGCCAGCAGCGGGGACATTGGGGAAAAACTGTTTTTT.

V is TRBV5-1 and J is TRBJ1-2; D not resolved. CDR1 is SGHRS and CDR2 is YFSETQ in the germline V gene. Trimming stripped 7 bases from V and 13 bases from J, with 14 bases between. This CDR3 is built from 10 residues. This CDR3 reads CASPPRLSTF. The CDR3 DNA is TGCGCCAGCCCCCCGAGGTTATCCACCTTC.

The V call is TRBV5-6, the J call TRBJ2-7; a weak D match, TRBD2 (5 bases). Germline values: CDR1 SGHDT, CDR2 YYEEEE. With 1 base removed from V and 4 bases from J, the gap between germline ends came to 6 bases. The length of the CDR3 is 12 residues. CDR3 DNA: TGTGCCAGCAGCTTGTCGGGATACGAGCAGTACTTC. Its protein is CASSLSGYEQYF.

The V call is TRBV5-5, the J call TRBJ1-1, with 9 bases identical to TRBD1. CDR3 length: 15 amino acids. J gave up 1 base and V 1 base, and 2 bases lay outside the gene matches. Per germline, CDR1 SGHKS and CDR2 YYEKEE (reference sequence). For the CDR3, the DNA is TGTGCCAGCAGCTTGCTACAGGGGGCGAACACTGAAGCTTTCTTT. Residues: CASSLLQGANTEAFF.

CDR3 coding DNA: TGCGCCAGCAGCTTGGCCGGGACAGGATACCGGGAGCAGTACTTC. This encodes CASSLAGTGYREQYF. V gene TRBV5-1 combines with J gene TRBJ2-7; 8 nucleotides match TRBD1. Trimming removed 0 bases from V and 7 bases from J; junction bases left unmatched: 9. Germline V gene lookup returns CDR1 SGHRS and CDR2 YFSETQ. CDR3 length: 15 residues.

The chain carries TRBV29-1 and TRBJ2-1; TRBD1 matches 9 bases. There are 14 residues in the CDR3. Looked up from germline, CDR1 is SQVTM and CDR2 is ANQGSEA. Unmatched junction bases numbered 9, after V lost 7 bases and J lost 5 bases. DNA of the CDR3: TGCAGCGACACCGGGACAGGGTTAAACAATGAGCAGTTCTTC. This codes for CSDTGTGLNNEQFF.

This chain uses TRBV9 with TRBJ1-2, with 12 bases lining up with TRBD1. Losses at the gene ends were 3 bases for V and 6 bases for J; bases not matched to a gene: 6. Germline CDR1 reads SGDLS; CDR2 reads YYNGEE. The CDR3 has 15 amino acids. The CDR3 bases are TGTGCCAGCAGCGATACCGGGACAGGGGGCGATGGCTACACCTTC. This translates into CASSDTGTGGDGYTF.

V gene TRBV19 combines with J gene TRBJ2-7; 9 bases match TRBD1. The germline V gene encodes CDR1 LNHDA and CDR2 SQIVND (reference sequence). V shed 7 bases, J shed 5 bases, and the junction held 12 bases outside the gene matches. The CDR3 has 15 amino acids. The CDR3 is CASMRSRDRADEQYF. CDR3 coding DNA: TGTGCCAGTATGAGGTCCCGGGACAGGGCAGACGAGCAGTACTTC.

This clone was observed a few times. V gene TRBV29-1 combines with J gene TRBJ1-1; D gene unclear. V was clipped by 3 bases and J by 4 bases, with 9 bases between them. The length of the CDR3 is 12 residues. Per germline, CDR1 SQVTM and CDR2 ANQGSEA. The CDR3 loop is CSVDISVTEAFF. The CDR3 nucleotides are TGCAGCGTTGATATCTCGGTCACTGAAGCTTTCTTT.

There are a few counts of this clone. The V call is TRBV5-4, the J call TRBJ1-4; no firm D call. This CDR3 region has 13 residues. Germline CDR1 reads SGHNT; CDR2 reads YYREEE (reference sequence). Trimming shortened V by 4 bases and J by 3 bases, and 7 bases separated the two germline ends. CDR3 in DNA: TGTGCCAGCAGCCGGACTGCTAATGAAAAACTGTTTTTT. Protein: CASSRTANEKLFF.

This clone was picked up a small number of times. This chain uses TRBV9 with TRBJ1-1; D unresolved. The CDR3 has 13 amino acids. V lost 2 bases to trimming and J lost 2 bases, with 7 bases between them. Germline CDR1 SGDLS, CDR2 YYNGEE. The CDR3 reads CASSVPVNTEAFF. As DNA, the CDR3 is TGTGCCAGCAGCGTTCCGGTAAACACTGAAGCTTTCTTT. The entire variable domain, with the rest obtained from reference TRBV9 and TRBJ1-1, is as follows: DSGVTQTPKHLITATGQRVTLRCSPRSGDLSVYWYQQSLDQGLQFLIQYYNGEERAKGNILERFSAQQFPDLHSELNLSSLELGDSALYFCASSVPVNTEAFFGQGTRLTVV.

The chain uses TRBV19 and TRBJ2-2, with 11 bases aligning to TRBD2. Germline CDR1 LNHDA, CDR2 SQIVND (reference sequence). The CDR3 is 15 amino acids. Losses at the gene ends were 3 bases for V and 7 bases for J; bases not matched to a gene: 4. CDR3 region: CASSMASGGIGELFF. CDR3 sequence (DNA): TGTGCCAGTAGTATGGCTAGCGGGGGGATCGGGGAGCTGTTTTTT. Filled out from reference TRBV19 and TRBJ2-2, the complete variable domain reads DGGITQSPKYLFRKEGQNVTLSCEQNLNHDAMYWYRQDPGQGLRLIYYSQIVNDFQKGDIAEGYSVSREKKESFPLTVTSAQKNPTAFYLCASSMASGGIGELFFGEGSRLTVL.

The chain joins TRBV6-1 to TRBJ2-7; 12 nucleotides line up with TRBD1. CDR3 length equals 18 residues. V lost 2 bases to trimming and J lost 6 bases; unmatched junction nucleotides: 14. CDR1 is MNHNS, CDR2 SASEGT, per germline. CDR3 sequence: CASSERYGAGTGGGEQYF. DNA for the CDR3: TGTGCCAGCAGTGAAAGATATGGGGCAGGGACAGGGGGCGGCGAGCAGTACTTC.

The chain is built from TRBV30 and TRBJ2-7; D unclear. Germline lookup yields CDR1 GTSNPN and CDR2 SVGIG (reference sequence). This CDR3 has 12 amino acids. V gave up 1 base and J gave up 5 bases, with 9 bases separating them. The CDR3: CAWSARVHEQYF. The CDR3 DNA reads TGTGCCTGGAGTGCACGAGTCCACGAGCAGTACTTC.

V is TRBV7-9 and J is TRBJ1-2; TRBD1 aligns across 8 bases. The CDR3 totals 15 residues. Trimming took 2 bases from V and 7 from J; bases not matched to a gene: 9. Looked up from germline, CDR1 is SEHNR and CDR2 is FQNEAQ (reference sequence). The CDR3, as DNA: TGTGCCAGCAGCTTAAATGGGCAGGGGGCGCTTGGCTACACCTTC. Protein product: CASSLNGQGALGYTF.

This clone was found a few times. V usage is TRBV14 and J usage is TRBJ1-3, with D tentatively TRBD1 (6 bases). CDR1 is SGHDN, CDR2 FVKESK, per germline. The V gene lost 2 bases and the J gene lost 3 bases, with 17 bases spanning the gap. This CDR3 is 17 amino acids long. CDR3 coding DNA: TGTGCCAGCAGCCAAAGTTTAAGGGGGTATCATGGAAACACCATATATTTT. Protein product: CASSQSLRGYHGNTIYF.

The sample holds one count of this clone. The genes are TRBV5-6 and TRBJ2-1, with 8 bases that match TRBD2. The CDR3 covers 17 residues. Germline V gene sequence: CDR1 SGHDT, CDR2 YYEEEE. J gave up 4 bases and V 0 bases, and 9 bases lay outside the gene matches. This CDR3 reads CASSLDFGSSGYNEQFF. CDR3 sequence (DNA): TGTGCCAGCAGCTTGGATTTCGGCTCTAGCGGGTACAATGAGCAGTTCTTC.

This clone was found once. The chain links TRBV5-1 to TRBJ1-3; TRBD1 is a possible D gene (5 bases). This CDR3 has 16 amino acids. V lost 6 bases and J lost 0, with 16 bases in between. The germline CDR1 and CDR2 sequences are SGHRS and YFSETQ. The CDR3 DNA is TGCGCCAGCACCACGGGGGACTGGAGCTCTGGAAACACCATATATTTT. This sequence encodes CASTTGDWSSGNTIYF.

This clone showed up just a few times. The chain employs TRBV27 and TRBJ2-7; TRBD2 matches 8 bases. V gave up 4 bases and J gave up 3 bases; unmatched junction bases: 5. The CDR3 length is 14 residues. Germline V CDR1 and CDR2: MNHEY, SMNVEV (reference sequence). This CDR3 is CASSWGLGRYEQYF. In DNA, the CDR3 is TGTGCCAGCAGTTGGGGACTAGGCCGCTACGAGCAGTACTTC.

The gene calls are TRBV7-3 and TRBJ2-3; D is perhaps TRBD1 (6 bases). Germline V CDR1 and CDR2: SGHTA, FQGTGA. The CDR3 runs 14 residues. The germline V and J ends were trimmed by 4 bases and 6 bases, with 14 bases remaining between them. CDR3 loop: CASSSHLGGDTQYF. The DNA for the CDR3 is TGTGCCAGCAGCTCCCACCTTGGGGGCGATACGCAGTATTTT.

This chain connects TRBV6-5 to TRBJ1-5; the match to TRBD1 covers 7 bases. J was trimmed by 3 bases and V by 5 bases; bases with no gene match: 4. CDR1 MNHEY and CDR2 SVGAGI come from the germline V gene. The CDR3 runs 14 residues. The DNA for the CDR3 is TGTGCCAGCAGTGCGGGACAGTTCAATCAGCCCCAGCATTTT. Translated: CASSAGQFNQPQHF.

V and J are TRBV6-4 and TRBJ2-7; a weak D match, TRBD1 (6 bases). V was trimmed by 7 bases and J by 1 base, leaving 14 bases between them. The V gene's germline CDR1 is MRHNA and CDR2 SNTAGT. This CDR3 is 14 amino acids long. The CDR3 reads CASTKTGGSYEQYF. CDR3 bases: TGTGCCAGCACCAAGACAGGCGGATCCTACGAGCAGTACTTC.

The genes are TRBV9 and TRBJ2-2; D remains ambiguous. CDR3 length: 16 residues. Germline V CDR1 and CDR2: SGDLS, YYNGEE. V was trimmed by 0 bases and J by 1 base, leaving 10 bases between them. The CDR3 coding sequence is TGTGCCAGCAGCGTAGAAGAACAAAGGAACACCGGGGAGCTGTTTTTT. It is translated as CASSVEEQRNTGELFF.

The chain joins TRBV7-9 to TRBJ2-1; tentatively, D is TRBD2 (6 bases). This CDR3 has 15 residues. With 5 bases removed from V and 4 bases from J, the gap between germline ends came to 15 bases. Germline assignment: CDR1 SEHNR and CDR2 FQNEAQ (reference sequence). The CDR3 bases are TGTGCCAGCAGCCCCCCTCGACTAGGGTACAATGAGCAGTTCTTC. It specifies CASSPPRLGYNEQFF.